This TCR beta chain is drawn from a study of metastatic and nonmetastatic thyroid tumors. Each patient went into thyroid surgery without having received any treatment. With MiXCR, TCRdb reprocessed the PCR reads. The profile shows tens of thousands of clones, 14% to 15% of them singletons. The source of this sequence is a female donor with papillary thyroid cancer or a benign thyroid nodule (not recorded which). Some clones in this sample may be carry-over from other donors' samples. The sequenced sample consisted of blood.

CDR3 region: CASSRDHSYEQYF. CDR3 nucleotide sequence: TGCGCCAGCAGCCGGGACCACTCCTACGAGCAGTACTTC. V usage is TRBV5-1 and J usage is TRBJ2-7, with D perhaps being TRBD1 or TRBD2 (5 bases each). The CDR3 has 13 residues. V lost 4 bases, J lost 0 bases, and 8 bases lay in between. CDR1 and CDR2 (germline): SGHRS, YFSETQ.